These 27 T cell receptor beta chains share one sample of origin, sequenced in a study of blood T cell repertoires in COVID-19. Measured with immunoSEQ multiplex PCR; TCRdb has only the in-frame clones, and not every one. The sample has over 250,000 clones, approximately 85% seen once. Material for sequencing was peripheral blood. The receptors shown here come from a human donor in a cohort sampled during active COVID-19.

The V and J genes are TRBV4-1 and TRBJ2-3; 10 nucleotides line up with TRBD2. Germline CDR1 and CDR2: MGHRA and YSYEKL. The length of the CDR3 is 17 residues. With V trimmed by 4 bases and J by 3 bases, 10 bases remained unmatched. CDR3 region: CASSRLAGLGSTDTQYF. DNA of the CDR3: TGCGCCAGCAGCCGACTAGCGGGCCTAGGGAGTACAGATACGCAGTATTTT.

This chain uses TRBV18 with TRBJ2-7; maybe TRBD2 (6 bases). Per germline, CDR1 KGHSH and CDR2 LQKENI. Deletions cut 2 bases from V and 0 bases from J, with 11 bases between. The CDR3 extends over 15 amino acids. The CDR3 here is CASSPFDGSSYEQYF. The CDR3 DNA is TGTGCCAGCTCACCATTTGACGGGAGCTCCTACGAGCAGTACTTC.

V and J are TRBV6-2 or TRBV6-3 and TRBJ2-2; 7 bases are shared with TRBD1. Germline CDR1 MNHEY, CDR2 SVGEGT. V lost 5 bases to trimming and J lost 13 bases; unmatched junction nucleotides: 7. The CDR3 length is 12 residues. The CDR3 sequence is CASSQTGPVLFF. The DNA for the CDR3 is TGTGCCAGCAGTCAGACAGGGCCCGTGCTGTTTTTT.

Only one count was recorded for this clone. CDR3 amino acids: CASSRGLGSYEQYF. CDR3 nucleotide sequence: TGTGCCAGCAGTCGAGGACTAGGATCCTACGAGCAGTACTTC. This chain uses TRBV2 with TRBJ2-7, with TRBD2 matching 7 bases. The CDR3 is made up of 14 amino acids. After removal of 5 bases from V and 1 base from J, the junction contained 5 bases not matched to a gene. Per germline, CDR1 SNHLY and CDR2 FYNNEI.

The rearrangement links TRBV7-2 to TRBJ2-7, with a tentative D call TRBD2 (5 bases). Germline-derived CDR1 and CDR2 are SGHTA and FQGNSA. The CDR3 loop spans 12 amino acids. V was clipped by 3 bases and J by 6 bases, with 9 bases between them. Written as DNA, the CDR3 is TGTGCCAGCAGCTTCGCTACTAGCGAGCAGTACTTC. It yields the protein CASSFATSEQYF.

Written as DNA, the CDR3 is TGTGCCACCAGCAGCCGCTTGGGGCGGCCTCGCGAGCAGTACTTC. Translation: CATSSRLGRPREQYF. The chain uses TRBV15 and TRBJ2-7; D might be TRBD1 (5 bases). CDR3 size: 15 residues. Germline V lookup: CDR1 LNHNV, CDR2 YYDKDF (reference sequence). The V end lost 3 bases, the J end lost 6 bases, and 18 bases lay between the germline ends.

The chain links TRBV19 to TRBJ2-5; 9 bases are shared with TRBD1. V dropped 6 bases and J dropped 6; count of bases not matched to a gene: 8. Germline CDR1 LNHDA, CDR2 SQIVND (reference sequence). The CDR3 runs to 14 residues. CDR3 nucleotide sequence: TGTGCCAGTAGGGGACAGGGCCGGGGAAAGACCCAGTACTTC. It specifies CASRGQGRGKTQYF.

This chain connects TRBV28 to TRBJ2-1; tentatively, D is TRBD2 (6 bases). This CDR3 region has 13 residues. The ends were cut back, 3 bases at V and 5 bases at J, with 8 bases in the middle. Germline lookup yields CDR1 MDHEN and CDR2 SYDVKM. The CDR3 DNA reads as TGTGCCAGCAGTTTGGGGACTGACAATGAGCAGTTCTTC. Its translation is CASSLGTDNEQFF.

The rearrangement uses TRBV7-9 and TRBJ1-1, with D tentatively TRBD1 (6 bases). This CDR3 region has 14 residues. Germline values: CDR1 SEHNR, CDR2 FQNEAQ (reference sequence). With 5 bases removed from V and 1 base from J, the gap between germline ends came to 11 bases. CDR3 protein: CASSRTTGNTEAFF. The CDR3, as DNA: TGTGCCAGCAGCCGAACGACAGGGAACACTGAAGCTTTCTTT.

V and J are TRBV7-9 and TRBJ2-2; a possible D gene is TRBD1 (5 bases). V lost 4 bases and J lost 6, with 12 bases in between. There are 14 residues in the CDR3. In germline, CDR1 is SEHNR, CDR2 FQNEAQ (reference sequence). The CDR3 protein is CASSSFTGAGELFF. In nucleotides, the CDR3 is TGTGCCAGCAGCTCGTTTACAGGCGCCGGGGAGCTGTTTTTT. The entire variable domain, with the rest obtained from reference TRBV7-9 and TRBJ2-2, is as follows: DTGVSQNPRHKITKRGQNVTFRCDPISEHNRLYWYRQTLGQGPEFLTYFQNEAQLEKSRLLSDRFSAERPKGSFSTLEIQRTEQGDSAMYLCASSSFTGAGELFFGEGSRLTVL.

In nucleotides, the CDR3 is TGTGCCAGCAGTTTATACAGTTCCGAAACCCAGCATTTT. This gives the protein CASSLYSSETQHF. The V gene is TRBV28, the J gene TRBJ1-5; D is unresolved. The V gene lost 1 base and the J gene lost 11 bases, with 12 bases spanning the gap. The CDR3 contains 13 residues. Germline V gene lookup returns CDR1 MDHEN and CDR2 SYDVKM.

This clone was counted between two and nine times. The chain employs TRBV5-1 and TRBJ2-1, with TRBD1 as a possible D gene (5 bases). Germline values: CDR1 SGHRS, CDR2 YFSETQ. The CDR3 has 16 residues. The ends were cut back, 4 bases at V and 0 bases at J, with 14 bases in the middle. The CDR3 nucleotides read TGCGCCAGCAGCCCTCGCCAGGGCACCTCCTACAATGAGCAGTTCTTC. Residues: CASSPRQGTSYNEQFF. Supplemented by reference TRBV5-1 and TRBJ2-1, the full variable domain reads KAGVTQTPRYLIKTRGQQVTLSCSPISGHRSVSWYQQTPGQGLQFLFEYFSETQRNKGNFPGRFSGRQFSNSRSEMNVSTLELGDSALYLCASSPRQGTSYNEQFFGPGTRLTVL.

This clone was seen once. Written as DNA, the CDR3 is TGTGCCAGCAGCCGGGGGGGCGGCTATGGCTACACCTTC. It translates to CASSRGGGYGYTF. This chain connects TRBV25-1 to TRBJ1-2; D is perhaps TRBD1 (6 bases). V was trimmed by 6 bases and J by 4 bases, leaving 12 bases between them. There are 13 residues in the CDR3. Germline loops: CDR1 MGHDK, CDR2 SYGVNS.

This rearrangement joins TRBV28 to TRBJ1-4, with 9 nucleotides matching TRBD1. Germline V gene lookup returns CDR1 MDHEN and CDR2 SYDVKM. V gave up 0 bases and J gave up 4 bases; unmatched junction bases: 3. The CDR3 is 16 residues long. As DNA, the CDR3 is TGTGCCAGCAGTTTATGGGGGACAGGGCTTAATGAAAAACTGTTTTTT. This sequence encodes CASSLWGTGLNEKLFF.

This clone was seen only once. The J gene is TRBJ2-3, the V gene TRBV7-2, with 13 positions matching TRBD2. The CDR3 loop spans 17 amino acids. V lost 5 bases, J lost 4 bases, and 9 bases stayed unmatched. The germline CDR1 and CDR2 sequences are SGHTA and FQGNSA. In DNA, the CDR3 is TGTGCCAGCAGCGGAGCTCTGGGACTAGCGGGACCAGATACGCAGTATTTT. Translated: CASSGALGLAGPDTQYF. Full variable domain (remainder filled in from reference TRBV7-2 and TRBJ2-3): GAGVSQSPSNKVTEKGKDVELRCDPISGHTALYWYRQSLGQGLEFLIYFQGNSAPDKSGLPSDRFSAERTGGSVSTLTIQRTQQEDSAVYLCASSGALGLAGPDTQYFGPGTRLTVL.

The chain links TRBV27 to TRBJ2-7; TRBD1 might be the D (5 bases). Germline assignment: CDR1 MNHEY and CDR2 SMNVEV (reference sequence). The V gene lost 5 bases and the J gene lost 12 bases, with 20 bases spanning the gap. CDR3 length: 13 amino acids. CDR3 sequence (DNA): TGTGCCAGCAGTCCTCTTAGGTTCGACAGAACGTACTTC. This translates into CASSPLRFDRTYF.

This chain links TRBV6-2 or TRBV6-3 with TRBJ2-3, with a tentative D call TRBD2 (5 bases). The CDR3 covers 15 residues. Per germline, CDR1 MNHEY and CDR2 SVGEGT. V lost 2 bases, J lost 1 base, and 10 bases lay in between. This CDR3 is CASSYDSGGTDTQYF. The CDR3 coding sequence is TGTGCCAGCAGTTACGACTCCGGGGGCACAGATACGCAGTATTTT.

The V and J genes are TRBV6-6 and TRBJ2-7, with a possible D match to TRBD2 (6 bases). V was cut by 6 bases and J by 1 base, with 13 bases left in between. Germline V lookup: CDR1 MNHNY, CDR2 SVGAGI (reference sequence). The CDR3 is 14 amino acids. In nucleotides, the CDR3 is TGTGCCAGCAGGAAGATAGCGGATTCCTACGAGCAGTACTTC. Translated: CASRKIADSYEQYF.

This chain links TRBV5-1 with TRBJ1-2; D may be TRBD1 (6 bases). Trimming shortened V by 0 bases and J by 6 bases, and 12 bases separated the two germline ends. This CDR3 has 14 residues. The germline V gene has CDR1 SGHRS and CDR2 YFSETQ. The CDR3 DNA sequence: TGCGCCAGCAGCTTGGGGGCAAGGGGGAATGGCTACACCTTC. Amino acid sequence: CASSLGARGNGYTF.

The chain carries TRBV19 and TRBJ2-3, with D possibly being TRBD2 (6 bases). V dropped 3 bases and J dropped 0 bases, with 13 bases sitting between them. Germline V gene data show CDR1 as LNHDA and CDR2 as SQIVND (reference sequence). The CDR3 contains 16 residues. This chain's CDR3 is CASSIRRGSSTDTQYF. The CDR3 DNA reads as TGTGCCAGTAGTATCCGACGGGGGAGTAGCACAGATACGCAGTATTTT.

The rearrangement uses TRBV7-9 and TRBJ2-4; 8 bases map to TRBD1. This CDR3 is built from 14 residues. CDR1 and CDR2 (germline): SEHNR, FQNEAQ (reference sequence). J lost 6 bases, V lost 2 bases, and 3 bases had no gene match. The CDR3 bases are TGTGCCAGCAGCTTAAGACAGGGGTTAAACATTCAGTACTTC. The encoded protein is CASSLRQGLNIQYF. Drawing the rest from reference TRBV7-9 and TRBJ2-4, the complete variable domain is DTGVSQNPRHKITKRGQNVTFRCDPISEHNRLYWYRQTLGQGPEFLTYFQNEAQLEKSRLLSDRFSAERPKGSFSTLEIQRTEQGDSAMYLCASSLRQGLNIQYFGAGTRLSVL.

The chain recombines TRBV5-1 with TRBJ2-2, with 9 bases that match TRBD2. The V gene's germline CDR1 is SGHRS and CDR2 YFSETQ. The V and J ends lost 3 bases and 4 bases, in that order; junction bases with no gene match: 4. There are 15 residues in the CDR3. CDR3 nucleotide sequence: TGCGCCAGCAGCTCGGGGACTAGCCCCACCGGGGAGCTGTTTTTT. This codes for CASSSGTSPTGELFF.

This clone was found a few times. The V call is TRBV13, the J call TRBJ2-5, with TRBD2 identical over 8 bases. The CDR3 loop spans 16 amino acids. The trim removed 3 bases at V and 5 bases at J, leaving 11 bases unmatched. Germline values: CDR1 PRHDT, CDR2 FYEKMQ (reference sequence). Here the CDR3 DNA reads TGTGCCAGCAGCTTTTTGATAAGCGGGAGCAGGGAGACCCAGTACTTC. Its protein is CASSFLISGSRETQYF.

The J gene is TRBJ1-2, the V gene TRBV12-3 or TRBV12-4; D ambiguous. With 5 bases removed from V and 3 bases from J, the gap between germline ends came to 10 bases. CDR3 length: 13 amino acids. This chain's CDR3 is CASSHGLDYGYTF. The CDR3 DNA reads as TGTGCCAGCAGTCATGGTTTAGACTATGGCTACACCTTC.

On this clone itself: This specimen includes other DNA sequences encoding the same CDR3. The chain recombines TRBV7-9 with TRBJ1-2, with 10 bases matching TRBD1. Germline trimming cut 5 bases from V and 5 bases from J; bases unmatched to any gene: 5. The CDR3 is 14 residues long. Germline CDR1 is SEHNR and CDR2 is FQNEAQ (reference sequence). The CDR3 here is CASSRGTGEYGYTF. CDR3 sequence (DNA): TGTGCCAGCAGCCGAGGGACAGGGGAGTATGGCTACACCTTC.

CDR3 in amino acids: CASSYSFLAGSEQYF. CDR3 DNA: TGTGCCAGCAGTTACAGTTTTCTAGCGGGATCCGAGCAGTACTTC. V gene TRBV6-5 combines with J gene TRBJ2-7, with 9 bases fitting TRBD2. Per the germline V gene, CDR1 is MNHEY and CDR2 is SVGAGI. V lost 2 bases, J lost 6 bases, and 8 bases stayed unmatched. The CDR3 loop spans 15 amino acids.

The V call is TRBV28, the J call TRBJ1-1, with D possibly matching TRBD1 (5 bases). V lost 5 bases and J lost 1, with 11 bases in between. The length of the CDR3 is 14 residues. Germline loops: CDR1 MDHEN, CDR2 SYDVKM. CDR3 DNA: TGTGCCAGCAGTAACGGGGGACGGAACACTGAAGCTTTCTTT. Protein sequence: CASSNGGRNTEAFF.